This T cell receptor beta chain originates from a study of T cells after yellow fever vaccination. By 5'RACE template switching, TCR cDNA was produced, with a universal primer site and UMIs added in the process. TCRdb re-called the 5' RACE reads through MiXCR, storing one row per CDR3 protein. The repertoire includes 310,000 or so distinct CDR3 sequences, around 3.6% of them detected once, and 20% to 25% sits in the top ten. Points from the study as a whole: Abundant bulk-derived clonotypes could contaminate FACS-sorted repertoires. Subsequent to the booster, the majority of primary-vaccination clones reappeared (around 95% CD4, approximately 90% CD8).

The CDR3 loop spans 15 amino acids. Deletions cut 0 bases from V and 0 bases from J, with 8 bases between. Looked up from germline, CDR1 is SGHRS and CDR2 is YFSETQ. This clonotype was detected ten times or more. The antigen is unknown. The rearrangement uses TRBV5-1 and TRBJ2-3, with D maybe TRBD2 (6 bases). The sample was PBMCs, taken on the day of the yellow fever booster vaccination. This sequence originates from a man aged 18 to 29 who received the YFV17D yellow fever vaccine. CDR3 sequence reads: CASSLAAGSTDTQYF. CDR3 DNA sequence: TGCGCCAGCAGCTTGGCAGCGGGCAGCACAGATACGCAGTATTTT.